The clone carrying this T cell receptor beta chain has just a few counts. Its antigen is not identified. This specimen comes from a study of T cell responses to AZD1222 COVID-19 vaccine. For the study at large: Some second doses came at about 4 weeks and others at about 12 weeks; these were pooled.

V was pared by 3 bases and J by 5 bases, with 7 bases between. This CDR3 has 13 residues. The germline gives CDR1 LNHDA, CDR2 SQIVND (reference sequence). Data came from immunoSEQ multiplex PCR; TCRdb stores just in-frame clones and leaves some out. The data contain about 160,000 clones, roughly 87% of them seen just once; the ten biggest clones take up 5.1%. Study outcomes and limitations: Spike-specific TCR breadth and depth were elevated following two AZD1222 doses. Nearly half of spike-specific TCRs reportedly target variant regions that are unmutated in the B.1.351 and B.1.1.7 variants. Dominant at 160-218 and 743-854, vaccine-associated CD4 TCRs also spanned spike.

J is TRBJ1-4 and V is TRBV19; D unresolved. The TCR comes from an adult in good health. Here the sequenced sample was peripheral blood, taken on day 0 of AZD1222 vaccination. The CDR3 sequence: CASSMRRNEKLFF. The CDR3 nucleotides read TGTGCCAGTAGTATGAGACGGAATGAAAAACTGTTTTTT. The full variable domain, completed using reference TRBV19 and TRBJ1-4, is DGGITQSPKYLFRKEGQNVTLSCEQNLNHDAMYWYRQDPGQGLRLIYYSQIVNDFQKGDIAEGYSVSREKKESFPLTVTSAQKNPTAFYLCASSMRRNEKLFFGSGTQLSVL.